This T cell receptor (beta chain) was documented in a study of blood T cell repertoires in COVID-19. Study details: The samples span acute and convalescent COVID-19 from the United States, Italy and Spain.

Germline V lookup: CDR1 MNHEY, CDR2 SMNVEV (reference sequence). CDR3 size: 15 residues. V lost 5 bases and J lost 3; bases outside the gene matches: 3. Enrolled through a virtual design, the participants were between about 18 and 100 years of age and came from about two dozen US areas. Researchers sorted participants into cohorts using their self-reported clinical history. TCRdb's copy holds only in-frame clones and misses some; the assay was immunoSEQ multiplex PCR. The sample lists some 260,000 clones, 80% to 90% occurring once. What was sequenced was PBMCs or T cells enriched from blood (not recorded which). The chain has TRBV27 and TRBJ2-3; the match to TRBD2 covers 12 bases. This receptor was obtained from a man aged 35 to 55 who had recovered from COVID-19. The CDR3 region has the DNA TGTGCCAGCAGTCGAACTAGCGGGGGGACAGATACGCAGTATTTT. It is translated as CASSRTSGGTDTQYF.